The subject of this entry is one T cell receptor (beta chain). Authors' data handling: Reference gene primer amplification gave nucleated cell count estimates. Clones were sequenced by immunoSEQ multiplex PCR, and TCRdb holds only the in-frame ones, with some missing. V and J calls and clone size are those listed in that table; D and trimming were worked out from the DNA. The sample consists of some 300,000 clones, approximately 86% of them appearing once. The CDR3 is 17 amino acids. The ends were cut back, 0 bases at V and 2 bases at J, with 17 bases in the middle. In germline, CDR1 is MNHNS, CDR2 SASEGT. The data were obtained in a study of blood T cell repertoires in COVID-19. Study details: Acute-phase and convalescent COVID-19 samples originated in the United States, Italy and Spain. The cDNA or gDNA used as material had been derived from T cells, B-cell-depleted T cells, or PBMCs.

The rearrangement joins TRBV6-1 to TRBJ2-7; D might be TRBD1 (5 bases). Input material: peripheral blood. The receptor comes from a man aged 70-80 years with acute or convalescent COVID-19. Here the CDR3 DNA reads TGTGCCAGCAGTGAAGCTGGGCTCCTGACAGCACCCTACGAGCAGTACTTC. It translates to CASSEAGLLTAPYEQYF.